Here is one TCR beta chain with its context. The source of the sample is a study of blood T cell repertoires in COVID-19. Looking at the study overall: The samples span acute and convalescent COVID-19 from the United States, Italy and Spain. T cells, B-cell-depleted T cells, or PBMCs supplied cDNA or gDNA.

The CDR3 sequence is 14 residues long. Deletions cut 5 bases from V and 4 bases from J, with 12 bases between. The germline V gene has CDR1 SEHNR and CDR2 FQNEAQ (reference sequence). As processed by the authors: Estimation of nucleated cell counts was performed using reference gene primer amplification. Using immunoSEQ multiplex PCR, the repertoire was profiled, and TCRdb retains in-frame clones only, with some absent. V and J calls and clone size come straight from that table; D and trimming were deduced from the DNA. The sample lists about 250,000 clones; almost 90% were seen once. The chain uses TRBV7-9 and TRBJ1-5, with D perhaps TRBD1 (5 bases). Sequenced: peripheral blood. The sequence derives from a man older than 75 with acute or convalescent COVID-19. In DNA, the CDR3 is TGTGCCAGCAGCGGAGACAGAGGTAATCAGCCCCAGCATTTT. Its protein is CASSGDRGNQPQHF.